The 26 T cell receptor beta chains below were found in one sample sequenced in a study of blood T cell repertoires in COVID-19. This table comes from immunoSEQ multiplex PCR, and its TCRdb copy is limited to in-frame clones, with some not included. The table shows 120,000 to 150,000 clones, with around nine tenths occurring only once. Source material: peripheral blood. The origin of the receptors is a human donor in a cohort sampled during active COVID-19.

The gene calls are TRBV4-2 and TRBJ2-1, with TRBD2 as a possible D gene (5 bases). CDR3 size: 14 residues. Trimming removed 3 bases at V and 0 bases at J, with 6 bases between. CDR1 is LGHNA and CDR2 is YNFKEQ in the germline V gene. CDR3 sequence reads: CASSQGSSYNEQFF. CDR3 bases: TGTGCCAGCAGCCAGGGGAGCTCCTACAATGAGCAGTTCTTC.

The chain employs TRBV6-5 and TRBJ1-1, with D unresolved. Looked up from germline, CDR1 is MNHEY and CDR2 is SVGAGI. The CDR3 has 11 residues. V shed 6 bases and J shed 11 bases, with 13 bases lying between them. The CDR3 loop reads CASSAHRLAFF. CDR3 DNA: TGTGCCAGCAGCGCACATCGATTGGCTTTCTTT.

The V and J genes are TRBV11-2 and TRBJ2-5, with 7 bases aligning to TRBD1. Germline V gene lookup returns CDR1 SGHAT and CDR2 FQNNGV. CDR3 length equals 14 residues. Trimming at V came to 4 bases and at J to 3 bases, leaving 5 bases not matched to a gene. The CDR3 sequence: CASSSNRGKETQYF. Written as DNA, the CDR3 is TGTGCCAGCAGCTCCAACAGGGGAAAAGAGACCCAGTACTTC.

The chain links TRBV7-9 to TRBJ2-1; 12 bases align to TRBD2. In germline, CDR1 is SEHNR, CDR2 FQNEAQ (reference sequence). Trimming removed 2 bases from V and 9 bases from J; junction bases left unmatched: 11. The CDR3 covers 17 residues. CDR3 sequence reads: CASSLPRLAGVGSEQFF. CDR3 coding DNA: TGTGCCAGCAGCTTACCGAGACTAGCGGGGGTTGGTAGTGAGCAGTTCTTC.

The chain joins TRBV10-3 to TRBJ2-7; TRBD1 matches 8 bases. Germline CDR1 ENHRY, CDR2 SYGVKD. The CDR3 has 14 residues. V dropped 7 bases and J dropped 0; count of bases not matched to a gene: 5. The CDR3 DNA reads as TGTGCCATCAACCCCGGACAGGGCTCCTACGAGCAGTACTTC. Translated, it gives CAINPGQGSYEQYF.

This clone was observed a single time. The V gene is TRBV5-1, the J gene TRBJ1-2; D gene unclear. Looked up from germline, CDR1 is SGHRS and CDR2 is YFSETQ. V was pared by 0 bases and J by 6 bases, with 12 bases between. The CDR3 runs to 14 residues. CDR3 DNA sequence: TGCGCCAGCAGCTTGGTCACCACCGGGGATGGCTACACCTTC. Its protein is CASSLVTTGDGYTF.

In its sample, this clone was seen once. The CDR3 here is CASSFQGRDTEAFF. The CDR3 bases are TGTGCCAGCAGCTTTCAGGGGAGGGACACTGAAGCTTTCTTT. The chain employs TRBV5-6 and TRBJ1-1; D is possibly TRBD1 (6 bases). Looked up from germline, CDR1 is SGHDT and CDR2 is YYEEEE. The length of the CDR3 is 14 residues. V lost 2 bases and J 3 bases, leaving 11 bases between the germline ends.

The chain uses TRBV5-4 and TRBJ2-3, with D perhaps TRBD2 (5 bases). The germline V gene has CDR1 SGHNT and CDR2 YYREEE (reference sequence). This CDR3 region has 14 residues. The V end lost 4 bases, the J end lost 4 bases, and 13 bases lay between the germline ends. As DNA, the CDR3 is TGTGCCAGCAGCCCTCGGGGTGGGGCAGATACGCAGTATTTT. This encodes CASSPRGGADTQYF.

There are a few counts of this clone. CDR3: CASSDLSSYNEQFF. The DNA for the CDR3 is TGTGCCAGCAGCGATCTAAGCTCCTACAATGAGCAGTTCTTC. The V call is TRBV5-6, the J call TRBJ2-1; D unclear. Germline V gene lookup returns CDR1 SGHDT and CDR2 YYEEEE. Trimming shortened V by 4 bases and J by 0 bases, and 8 bases separated the two germline ends. The CDR3 covers 14 residues.

In this sample, this clone turned up once. The chain joins TRBV7-6 to TRBJ2-3; 12 bases are shared with TRBD2. The CDR3 consists of 16 residues. J was trimmed by 6 bases and V by 5 bases; bases with no gene match: 9. CDR1 is SGHVS, CDR2 FNYEAQ, per germline. The CDR3 nucleotides are TGTGCCAGCAGCCCAAGGACTAGCGGGGTTTTGGATACGCAGTATTTT. The encoded protein is CASSPRTSGVLDTQYF.

The V and J genes are TRBV5-4 and TRBJ2-3, with 9 bases aligning to TRBD2. V was pared by 4 bases and J by 2 bases, with 2 bases of the junction left unmatched. The CDR3 runs 14 residues. Germline CDR1 and CDR2: SGHNT and YYREEE (reference sequence). The CDR3 region is CASSIAGVTDTQYF. CDR3 nucleotides: TGTGCCAGCAGCATAGCGGGGGTCACAGATACGCAGTATTTT.

The rearrangement joins TRBV28 to TRBJ1-4, with D uncertain. The V gene lost 4 bases and the J gene lost 8 bases, with 14 bases spanning the gap. CDR1 is MDHEN, CDR2 SYDVKM, per germline. This CDR3 contains 14 residues. CDR3 coding DNA: TGTGCCAGCAGTTCCCCTAATAGGCGGGAAAAACTGTTTTTT. The encoded protein is CASSSPNRREKLFF.

The rearrangement joins TRBV9 to TRBJ1-1; maybe TRBD1 (6 bases). Trimming left V 3 bases short and J 0 bases short, with 12 bases between. Germline CDR1 reads SGDLS; CDR2 reads YYNGEE. This CDR3 spans 15 amino acids. As DNA, the CDR3 is TGTGCCAGCAGCGGCGGACAGAAAATGAACACTGAAGCTTTCTTT. It yields the protein CASSGGQKMNTEAFF.

This clone was seen once. The chain carries TRBV7-2 and TRBJ1-5; weak D call: TRBD1 (5 bases). With 0 bases removed from V and 4 bases from J, the gap between germline ends came to 10 bases. Germline V lookup: CDR1 SGHTA, CDR2 FQGNSA. The CDR3 loop spans 15 amino acids. The CDR3 region is CASSLAGLSNQPQHF. CDR3 DNA: TGTGCCAGCAGCTTAGCGGGACTTAGTAATCAGCCCCAGCATTTT.

V is TRBV5-1 and J is TRBJ1-4; 7 bases map to TRBD1. The CDR3 covers 14 residues. Germline V gene sequence: CDR1 SGHRS, CDR2 YFSETQ. Unmatched junction bases numbered 5, after V lost 3 bases and J lost 6 bases. The CDR3 coding sequence is TGCGCCAGCAGCTGGGGCGGGACAGATGAAAAACTGTTTTTT. Translating it yields CASSWGGTDEKLFF.

With regard to this clone: Other DNA sequences in this specimen translate into the identical CDR3. The chain couples TRBV7-3 to TRBJ2-3, with a tentative D call TRBD2 (5 bases). The V and J ends lost 5 bases and 5 bases respectively, with 8 bases between them. The CDR3 spans 12 residues. Germline CDR1 SGHTA, CDR2 FQGTGA. The CDR3 DNA is TGTGCCAGCAGCCGAGAGGGAGATACGCAGTATTTT. As protein: CASSREGDTQYF.

The chain links TRBV4-3 to TRBJ2-7, with 9 bases that match TRBD1. Germline assignment: CDR1 LGHNA and CDR2 YSLEER. With 0 bases clipped from V and 6 bases from J, the junction kept 3 bases outside the gene matches. The CDR3 runs to 14 residues. CDR3 protein: CASSQDTGGLEQYF. The CDR3 DNA reads as TGCGCCAGCAGCCAAGATACAGGGGGCCTCGAGCAGTACTTC.

The CDR3 DNA reads as TGTGCCAGTAGTACCTTGGACAGTTACTATGGCTACACCTTC. This encodes CASSTLDSYYGYTF. The chain joins TRBV19 to TRBJ1-2, with TRBD1 as a possible D gene (6 bases). Germline V gene data show CDR1 as LNHDA and CDR2 as SQIVND (reference sequence). The CDR3 length is 14 residues. Trimming took off 4 bases at V and 3 bases at J, with 12 bases between the two ends.

The CDR3 nucleotides are TGTGCCAGCAGTTACTCGGGCAACAGCTACGAGCAGTACTTC. As protein: CASSYSGNSYEQYF. The chain combines TRBV6-6 with TRBJ2-7, with D uncertain. Per the germline V gene, CDR1 is MNHNY and CDR2 is SVGAGI (reference sequence). The germline V and J ends were trimmed by 0 bases and 3 bases, with 9 bases remaining between them. This CDR3 has 14 residues.

The chain combines TRBV3-1 (or the pseudogene TRBV3-2) with TRBJ1-5, with 9 bases aligning to TRBD1. The CDR3 extends over 14 amino acids. The germline V gene encodes CDR1 LGHDT and CDR2 YNNKEL (reference sequence). V gave up 4 bases and J gave up 7 bases; unmatched junction bases: 5. This chain's CDR3 is CASSPGTGSQPQHF. The CDR3 region has the DNA TGTGCCAGCAGCCCTGGGACAGGGAGCCAGCCCCAGCATTTT.

V gene TRBV5-1 combines with J gene TRBJ2-5, with a tentative D call TRBD1 (6 bases). Trimming removed 1 base from V and 4 bases from J, with 17 bases in between. CDR3 length: 16 residues. The germline V gene encodes CDR1 SGHRS and CDR2 YFSETQ. CDR3 sequence: CASSLSGGPPSETQYF. In DNA form, the CDR3 reads TGCGCCAGCAGCTTGTCTGGGGGCCCACCATCAGAGACCCAGTACTTC. Together with reference TRBV5-1 and TRBJ2-5, the CDR3 gives the full variable domain: KAGVTQTPRYLIKTRGQQVTLSCSPISGHRSVSWYQQTPGQGLQFLFEYFSETQRNKGNFPGRFSGRQFSNSRSEMNVSTLELGDSALYLCASSLSGGPPSETQYFGPGTRLLVL.

The genes are TRBV19 and TRBJ2-3, with a tentative D call TRBD1 (5 bases). CDR1 LNHDA and CDR2 SQIVND come from the germline V gene (reference sequence). The CDR3 is 14 residues long. V was clipped by 4 bases and J by 2 bases, with 10 bases between them. The CDR3 sequence: CASSTKTDTDTQYF. The DNA for the CDR3 is TGTGCCAGTAGTACCAAGACAGACACAGATACGCAGTATTTT.

The rearrangement links TRBV10-1 to TRBJ2-1; D possibly corresponds to TRBD2 (5 bases). Per the germline V gene, CDR1 is WNHNN and CDR2 is SYGVQD (reference sequence). This CDR3 has 19 amino acids. Trimming cost V 0 bases and J 4 bases, with 22 bases left between them. The DNA of the CDR3 is TGCGCCAGCAGTGAGTCGTACTCCGCGGGCCGTCCTAAATACAATGAGCAGTTCTTC. This sequence encodes CASSESYSAGRPKYNEQFF.

The V call is TRBV13, the J call TRBJ1-2; tentatively, D is TRBD1 (6 bases). Germline assignment: CDR1 PRHDT and CDR2 FYEKMQ (reference sequence). Trimming stripped 0 bases from V and 4 bases from J, with 12 bases between. The CDR3 extends over 15 amino acids. For the CDR3, the DNA is TGTGCCAGCAGCTTAGGCCTAGGGGGGGGCTATGGCTACACCTTC. Translated, it gives CASSLGLGGGYGYTF.

V gene TRBV3-1 (or the pseudogene TRBV3-2) combines with J gene TRBJ2-6; 10 bases map to TRBD1. With 6 bases clipped from V and 2 bases from J, the junction kept 16 bases outside the gene matches. The germline V gene has CDR1 LGHDT and CDR2 YNNKEL (reference sequence). CDR3 length: 20 amino acids. For the CDR3, the DNA is TGTGCCAGCAGTCCGAGGGCCCAAGGACAGGGGGTACCTGGGGCCAACGTCCTGACTTTC. It translates to CASSPRAQGQGVPGANVLTF.

This clone has more than one count but fewer than ten. This chain joins TRBV5-1 and TRBJ2-7; weak D call: TRBD1 (5 bases). The CDR3 is made up of 14 amino acids. The V end lost 2 bases, the J end lost 4 bases, and 13 bases lay between the germline ends. Germline V gene sequence: CDR1 SGHRS, CDR2 YFSETQ. This chain's CDR3 is CASSLGDHEYEQYF. The CDR3 DNA sequence: TGCGCCAGCAGCTTAGGGGATCATGAGTACGAGCAGTACTTC.